This T cell receptor (beta chain) comes out of a study of cytomegalovirus exposure and HLA in healthy donors. The PCR was carried out with 60 Vbeta primers and 13 Jbeta primers. Some clones are missing from TCRdb's copy, which holds only in-frame ones; the method was immunoSEQ multiplex PCR. The sample lists about 180,000 clones; about 80% were seen once. Germline V gene data show CDR1 as SEHNR and CDR2 as FQNEAQ (reference sequence). V was clipped by 5 bases and J by 4 bases, with 22 bases between them. This CDR3 region has 17 residues. The chain links TRBV7-9 to TRBJ2-3; TRBD2 is a possible D gene (6 bases). The TCR originated in a woman aged 55-70 years in good health and CMV-seropositive. Sequenced input: PBMCs. CDR3 residues: CASSDELALKGADTQYF. The CDR3 DNA follows: TGTGCCAGCAGCGATGAACTAGCCCTCAAAGGGGCAGATACGCAGTATTTT. The full variable domain, rest sourced from reference TRBV7-9 and TRBJ2-3, is DTGVSQNPRHKITKRGQNVTFRCDPISEHNRLYWYRQTLGQGPEFLTYFQNEAQLEKSRLLSDRFSAERPKGSFSTLEIQRTEQGDSAMYLCASSDELALKGADTQYFGPGTRLTVL.